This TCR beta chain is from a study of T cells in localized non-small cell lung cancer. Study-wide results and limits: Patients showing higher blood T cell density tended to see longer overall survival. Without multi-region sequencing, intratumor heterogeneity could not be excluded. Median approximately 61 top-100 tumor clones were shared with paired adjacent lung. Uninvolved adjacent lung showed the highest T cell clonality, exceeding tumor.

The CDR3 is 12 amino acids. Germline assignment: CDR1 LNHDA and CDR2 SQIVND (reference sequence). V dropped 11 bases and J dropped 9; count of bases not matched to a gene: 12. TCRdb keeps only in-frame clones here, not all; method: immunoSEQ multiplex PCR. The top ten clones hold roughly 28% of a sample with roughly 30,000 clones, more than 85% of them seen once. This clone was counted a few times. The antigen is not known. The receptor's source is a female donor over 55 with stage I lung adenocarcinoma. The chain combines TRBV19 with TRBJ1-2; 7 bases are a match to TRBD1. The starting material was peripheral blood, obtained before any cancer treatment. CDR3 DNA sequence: TGTGCCTCCGGGGACAGATTCGAGAGCTACACCTTC. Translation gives CASGDRFESYTF.